This T cell receptor (beta chain) was recorded in a study of regulatory T cells in long-lasting Graves disease. Time point in this sample: newly diagnosed GD, antithyroid drugs for less than 3 months. Scientists built the TCR library using RNA that was extracted from PBMCs. Arm-PCR of CDR3 regions and iRepertoire HTBI primers were used to build TCR beta libraries. Using its own MiXCR run on the multiplex PCR reads, TCRdb lists one record per CDR3 protein. Here the sample spans about 500,000 distinct CDR3 sequences, about 17% being singletons. CDR3 length: 18 amino acids. Looked up from germline, CDR1 is LGHNA and CDR2 is YNFKEQ. As regards this clonotype: One end of the junction fails to match germline, which may point to a read error.

These data also featured in a second study, about T cells in Graves' hyperthyroidism and ophthalmopathy.

The sample in question was peripheral blood mononuclear cells (PBMCs), obtained at new diagnosis, from a patient treated with antithyroid drugs. The clonotype originates from a man aged 35-49 years with Graves disease. The chain employs TRBV4-2 and TRBJ2-1; 7 nucleotides agree with TRBD2. The CDR3 protein is CANSQETYGLGSYNEQFF. In nucleotides, the CDR3 is TGTGCCAACAGCCAAGAAACATACGGACTAGGCTCCTACAATGAGCAGTTCTTC.